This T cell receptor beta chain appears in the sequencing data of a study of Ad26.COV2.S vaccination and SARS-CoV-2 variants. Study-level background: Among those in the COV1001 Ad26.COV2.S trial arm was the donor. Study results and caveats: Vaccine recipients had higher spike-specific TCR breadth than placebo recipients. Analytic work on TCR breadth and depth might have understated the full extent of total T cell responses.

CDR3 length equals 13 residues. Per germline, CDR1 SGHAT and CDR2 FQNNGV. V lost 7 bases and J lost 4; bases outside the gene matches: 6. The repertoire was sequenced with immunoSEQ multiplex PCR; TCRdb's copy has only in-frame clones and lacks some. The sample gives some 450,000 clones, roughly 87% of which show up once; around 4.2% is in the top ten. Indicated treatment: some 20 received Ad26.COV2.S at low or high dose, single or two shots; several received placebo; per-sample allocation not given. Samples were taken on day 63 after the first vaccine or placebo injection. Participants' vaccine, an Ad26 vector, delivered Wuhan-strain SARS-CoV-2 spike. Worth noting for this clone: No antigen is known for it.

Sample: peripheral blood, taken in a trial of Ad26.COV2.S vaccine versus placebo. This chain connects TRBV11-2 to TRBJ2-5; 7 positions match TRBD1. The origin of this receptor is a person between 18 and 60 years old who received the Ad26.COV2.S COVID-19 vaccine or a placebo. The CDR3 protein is CASTLGGVETQYF. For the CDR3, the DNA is TGTGCCAGCACATTAGGGGGCGTAGAGACCCAGTACTTC.